What follows is one T cell receptor beta chain and its context. This record belongs to a study of siplizumab effects on memory and regulatory T cells. Per the germline V gene, CDR1 is SGHRS and CDR2 is YFSETQ. The V segment lost 5 bases and the J segment 4 bases; nucleotides outside the gene matches: 10. This CDR3 is built from 16 residues. Generated by immunoSEQ multiplex PCR, the TCRdb table keeps only in-frame clones and is missing some. The table records around 99,000 clones, about 90% of them present only once. This clonotype was sampled from a human donor in good health. J is TRBJ2-2 and V is TRBV5-1; 8 bases map to TRBD2. The sample was Tregs sorted from blood. The CDR3 DNA reads as TGCGCCAGCAGACCTTCAGCGGGGGCTGGCACCGGGGAGCTGTTTTTT. This encodes CASRPSAGAGTGELFF.